Below are 18 T cell receptor beta chains sequenced from a single sample in a study of T-cell reconstitution after alpha-beta-depleted transplantation in children. Unique molecular identifiers featured in how the TCRbeta library was prepared. TCRdb re-analysed the PCR reads in MiXCR, keeping a single row per CDR3 protein. Of about 980,000 distinct CDR3 sequences in the sample, less than 30% were seen once. The source material was PBMCs, mostly from graft donor cells, sampled 360 days after TCRalphabeta/CD19-depleted stem cell transplant. These receptors all stem from a boy in the first two years of life who had a stem cell transplant for SCID, so the T cells may come from the graft donor.

This chain uses TRBV3-1 with TRBJ2-1, with D perhaps matching TRBD2 (6 bases). Germline V gene data show CDR1 as LGHDT and CDR2 as YNNKEL (reference sequence). Trimming stripped 10 bases from V and 6 bases from J, with 10 bases between. There are 11 residues in the CDR3. DNA for the CDR3: TGTGCCACCTCGGGAGCCAATGAGCAGTTCTTC. Translated, it gives CATSGANEQFF.

This clonotype has only a few counts. The J gene is TRBJ2-7, the V gene TRBV28; a weak D match, TRBD1 (6 bases). CDR3 length: 13 amino acids. Germline CDR1 reads MDHEN; CDR2 reads SYDVKM. V lost 6 bases, J lost 6 bases, and 15 bases lay in between. DNA of the CDR3: TGTGCCAGCAGGTTTACAGGGCTGGCCGAGCAGTACTTC. Residues: CASRFTGLAEQYF.

This clonotype was recorded a few times. The V call is TRBV28, the J call TRBJ2-7; 9 bases align to TRBD1. Germline CDR1 is MDHEN and CDR2 is SYDVKM. CDR3 length: 15 residues. Trimming took 6 bases from V and 2 from J; bases not matched to a gene: 8. CDR3 sequence (DNA): TGTGCCAGCAGGTCTCGGACAGGGGTCCCCTACGAGCAGTACTTC. Residues: CASRSRTGVPYEQYF.

The rearrangement links TRBV9 to TRBJ2-1, with 15 bases identical to TRBD2. The germline V gene has CDR1 SGDLS and CDR2 YYNGEE. This CDR3 has 17 amino acids. V dropped 0 bases and J dropped 8; count of bases not matched to a gene: 6. CDR3: CASSVAVGTSGRHEQFF. For the CDR3, the DNA is TGTGCCAGCAGCGTAGCTGTGGGGACTAGCGGGAGGCATGAGCAGTTCTTC. The complete variable domain, with remaining parts taken from reference TRBV9 and TRBJ2-1, reads DSGVTQTPKHLITATGQRVTLRCSPRSGDLSVYWYQQSLDQGLQFLIQYYNGEERAKGNILERFSAQQFPDLHSELNLSSLELGDSALYFCASSVAVGTSGRHEQFFGPGTRLTVL.

This clonotype has a handful of counts. The chain employs TRBV6-5 and TRBJ2-1; 10 bases align to TRBD2. The CDR3 is 13 amino acids. Per germline, CDR1 MNHEY and CDR2 SVGAGI. V dropped 1 base and J dropped 14; count of bases not matched to a gene: 5. The CDR3 loop is CASSYLLAGREFF. DNA of the CDR3: TGTGCCAGCAGTTACTTACTAGCGGGGAGGGAGTTCTTC.

DNA for the CDR3: TGCGCCAGCAGCCAAGAGGGACAGCCCTCGGATACGCAGTATTTT. This codes for CASSQEGQPSDTQYF. This chain connects TRBV4-3 to TRBJ2-3; 7 bases map to TRBD1. The CDR3 consists of 15 residues. The V gene end was trimmed by 0 bases and the J gene end by 6 bases; junction bases not matched to a gene: 6. Looked up from germline, CDR1 is LGHNA and CDR2 is YSLEER.

The rearrangement joins TRBV12-3 or TRBV12-4 to TRBJ2-6, with D unclear. Trimming removed 7 bases from V and 0 bases from J, with 10 bases in between. The CDR3 runs 15 residues. In DNA form, the CDR3 reads TGTGCCAGCACCCCATCCTTCTCTGGGGCCAACGTCCTGACTTTC. This codes for CASTPSFSGANVLTF.

The J gene is TRBJ2-1, the V gene TRBV12-3 or TRBV12-4; D call uncertain. V was shortened by 4 bases and J by 8 bases, with 15 bases between the two germline ends. The CDR3 covers 14 residues. CDR3 amino acids: CASSSHRPGDEQFF. The CDR3 coding sequence is TGTGCCAGCAGTTCCCATCGCCCCGGCGATGAGCAGTTCTTC.

The CDR3 reads CASSTTGDPAWNTQYF. The CDR3 DNA reads TGTGCCAGCAGCACGACAGGGGACCCCGCGTGGAATACGCAGTATTTT. The chain employs TRBV5-5 and TRBJ2-3, with 8 bases fitting TRBD1. CDR1 SGHKS and CDR2 YYEKEE come from the germline V gene (reference sequence). The J segment lost 7 bases and the V segment lost 4 bases, leaving 14 bases of the junction unmatched. The CDR3 extends over 16 amino acids.

This clonotype has just a few counts. The CDR3, as DNA: TGTGCCAGCAGTTTAGACATGGGACTAGCGGGCACAGATACGCAGTATTTT. Protein product: CASSLDMGLAGTDTQYF. This chain links TRBV12-3 or TRBV12-4 with TRBJ2-3; 11 bases are shared with TRBD2. The ends lost 1 base at V and 1 base at J; junction bases unmatched: 4. The CDR3 spans 17 residues.

This clonotype was counted only a few times. The CDR3 bases are TGCAGTGCTAGAGACCAAGGGGGACTTTCACTGGGGTCCTACGAGCAGTACTTC. Translation: CSARDQGGLSLGSYEQYF. The V and J genes are TRBV20-1 and TRBJ2-7; D is perhaps TRBD1 or TRBD2 (6 bases each). CDR3 length: 18 amino acids. V was clipped by 0 bases and J by 1 base, with 22 bases between them. Germline assignment: CDR1 DFQATT and CDR2 SNEGSKA (reference sequence).

This clonotype was seen more than once but under ten times. CDR3 DNA sequence: TGCAGCGTTGATGAACCGGGACAGGGTAACAATGAGCAGTTCTTC. Protein sequence: CSVDEPGQGNNEQFF. The chain links TRBV29-1 to TRBJ2-1, with 9 nucleotides matching TRBD1. CDR3 length: 15 residues. V shed 3 bases and J 5 bases; nucleotides not matched to a gene: 8. CDR1 and CDR2 from the germline V gene are SQVTM and ANQGSEA.

The chain is built from TRBV7-2 and TRBJ2-1; 9 bases fit TRBD1. The CDR3 has 13 amino acids. J was trimmed by 8 bases and V by 5 bases; bases with no gene match: 4. Germline-derived CDR1 and CDR2 are SGHTA and FQGNSA. The CDR3 protein is CASSLQGAYEQFF. CDR3 nucleotide sequence: TGTGCCAGCAGCCTACAGGGGGCCTATGAGCAGTTCTTC.

The rearrangement uses TRBV6-1 and TRBJ2-1; D is possibly TRBD1 (5 bases). The CDR3 covers 14 residues. CDR1 MNHNS and CDR2 SASEGT come from the germline V gene. Trimming took off 4 bases at V and 8 bases at J, with 15 bases between the two ends. The chain's CDR3 is CASSGAGLLDEQFF. The CDR3 region has the DNA TGTGCCAGCAGTGGAGCAGGGTTGTTAGATGAGCAGTTCTTC.

The chain joins TRBV2 to TRBJ1-2; D uncertain. Per the germline V gene, CDR1 is SNHLY and CDR2 is FYNNEI. The V and J ends lost 4 bases and 5 bases respectively, with 11 bases between them. This CDR3 has 13 residues. The CDR3 nucleotides read TGTGCCAGCAGTGCCAGGTGGGATTATGGCTACACCTTC. Its translation is CASSARWDYGYTF.

This clonotype was seen only a few times. The V call is TRBV3-1, the J call TRBJ2-1; D tentatively reads TRBD1 or TRBD2 (5 bases each). The CDR3 sequence is 14 residues long. Germline V gene data show CDR1 as LGHDT and CDR2 as YNNKEL (reference sequence). The V end lost 4 bases, the J end lost 10 bases, and 17 bases lay between the germline ends. In nucleotides, the CDR3 is TGTGCCAGCAGCCGGGACGGTCCCATTGGGGAGCAGTTCTTC. Protein: CASSRDGPIGEQFF.

The genes are TRBV15 and TRBJ2-1, with 10 nucleotides matching TRBD2. Germline V gives CDR1 LNHNV, CDR2 YYDKDF (reference sequence). V was clipped by 3 bases and J by 8 bases; unmatched bases: 10. This CDR3 contains 16 residues. This chain's CDR3 is CATSRKSGGAGYEQFF. The CDR3 DNA reads as TGTGCCACCAGCAGGAAGAGCGGGGGGGCCGGTTATGAGCAGTTCTTC.

This chain joins TRBV20-1 and TRBJ2-1; the D gene is possibly TRBD2 (5 bases). Deletions cut 3 bases from V and 5 bases from J, with 14 bases between. The CDR3 runs 14 residues. Germline V lookup: CDR1 DFQATT, CDR2 SNEGSKA (reference sequence). The CDR3 nucleotides are TGCAGTGCTAGGACCCCCCCCGGGGACAATGAGCAGTTCTTC. It translates to CSARTPPGDNEQFF.